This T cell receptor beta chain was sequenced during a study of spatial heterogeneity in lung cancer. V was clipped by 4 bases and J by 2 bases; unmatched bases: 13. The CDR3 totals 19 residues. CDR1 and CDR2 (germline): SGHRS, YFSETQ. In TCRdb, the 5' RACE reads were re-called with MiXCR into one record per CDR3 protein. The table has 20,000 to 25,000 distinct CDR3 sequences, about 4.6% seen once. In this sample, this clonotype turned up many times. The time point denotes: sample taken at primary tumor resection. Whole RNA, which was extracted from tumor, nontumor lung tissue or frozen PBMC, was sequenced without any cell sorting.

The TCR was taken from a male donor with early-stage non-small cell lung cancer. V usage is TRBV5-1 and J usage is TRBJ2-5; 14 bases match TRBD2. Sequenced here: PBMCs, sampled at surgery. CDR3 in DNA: TGCGCCAGCAGCCTCGCGGGACTAGCGGGGGTCCAGGGGCAAGAGACCCAGTACTTC. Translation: CASSLAGLAGVQGQETQYF.